One sample yielded the 28 T cell receptor beta chains listed below, sequenced in a study of T cell responses to AZD1222 COVID-19 vaccine. Sequencing was performed with immunoSEQ multiplex PCR; in TCRdb, only in-frame clones are kept and a portion is missing. The data show 85,000 to 90,000 clones, approximately 91% seen once. The material was peripheral blood, obtained on day 0 of AZD1222 vaccination. These receptor sequences come from an adult in good health.

V is TRBV30 and J is TRBJ2-1; D is ambiguous. CDR1 is GTSNPN, CDR2 SVGIG, per germline (reference sequence). V was clipped by 5 bases and J by 8 bases, with 13 bases between them. This CDR3 comprises 12 residues. The CDR3, as DNA: TGTGCCTGGGGCCGGATGGTCGATGAGCAGTTCTTC. It yields the protein CAWGRMVDEQFF.

The chain carries TRBV10-3 and TRBJ2-7; possible D gene TRBD1, 5 bases. CDR1 is ENHRY and CDR2 is SYGVKD in the germline V gene. The CDR3 has 14 residues. Trimming left V 6 bases short and J 2 bases short, with 14 bases between. The CDR3 DNA is TGTGCCATCAGCAAGTACCAGGGCCCCTACGAGCAGTACTTC. Translated: CAISKYQGPYEQYF.

The chain carries TRBV3-1 (or the pseudogene TRBV3-2) and TRBJ1-4, with a tentative D call TRBD1 (5 bases). Germline lookup yields CDR1 LGHDT and CDR2 YNNKEL (reference sequence). The length of the CDR3 is 16 residues. Between the trimmed V and J ends, which lost 0 bases and 2 bases, there was a span of 10 bases. The CDR3 nucleotides are TGTGCCAGCAGCCAAGACCCACAGGCTACTAATGAAAAACTGTTTTTT. Its protein is CASSQDPQATNEKLFF.

This clone was seen just once. The genes are TRBV10-2 and TRBJ2-7; 9 positions agree with TRBD2. V dropped 9 bases and J dropped 6; count of bases not matched to a gene: 18. The length of the CDR3 is 16 residues. Germline V gives CDR1 WSHSY, CDR2 SAAADI. CDR3 bases: TGCGCCAGTAAAGACCTTAGCGGGAGTGGCGGGGGCGAGCAGTACTTC. As protein: CASKDLSGSGGGEQYF.

This clone was detected a few times. This chain joins TRBV12-3 or TRBV12-4 and TRBJ1-4; D is unresolved. This CDR3 is built from 12 residues. Trimming took off 1 base at V and 4 bases at J, with 1 base between the two ends. The CDR3 reads CASSLVNEKLFF. The CDR3 DNA sequence: TGTGCCAGCAGTTTAGTTAATGAAAAACTGTTTTTT.

This chain's CDR3 is CASSLREPSYEQYF. The CDR3 nucleotides are TGTGCCAGCAGCTTAAGAGAACCTTCCTACGAGCAGTACTTC. The V call is TRBV7-9, the J call TRBJ2-7; unclear D gene. Germline V gene lookup returns CDR1 SEHNR and CDR2 FQNEAQ (reference sequence). The CDR3 has 14 amino acids. Trimming stripped 2 bases from V and 1 base from J, with 9 bases between.

This clone was recorded only once. This chain links TRBV4-1 with TRBJ2-7; the D is unclear. Trimming took off 4 bases at V and 1 base at J, with 20 bases between the two ends. Germline CDR1 and CDR2: MGHRA and YSYEKL. This CDR3 has 17 amino acids. CDR3 in DNA: TGCGCCAGCAGCCCCAAGGTCCCCGGATTTCAGTCCTACGAGCAGTACTTC. It yields the protein CASSPKVPGFQSYEQYF.

The rearrangement joins TRBV7-6 to TRBJ1-6; D might be TRBD1 (5 bases). The CDR3 is made up of 13 amino acids. The V and J ends lost 0 bases and 11 bases respectively, with 8 bases between them. The germline V gene encodes CDR1 SGHVS and CDR2 FNYEAQ. The CDR3 sequence: CASSLAGRTPLHF. The CDR3 nucleotides read TGTGCCAGCAGCTTAGCGGGGCGAACACCCCTCCACTTT.

Here the CDR3 reads CASSLGWVAGGEQFF. The CDR3 DNA follows: TGTGCCAGCAGCTTAGGCTGGGTAGCGGGGGGTGAGCAGTTCTTC. The chain joins TRBV7-2 to TRBJ2-1; 10 nucleotides align to TRBD2. Looked up from germline, CDR1 is SGHTA and CDR2 is FQGNSA. With V trimmed by 1 base and J by 9 bases, 6 bases remained unmatched. CDR3 length: 15 amino acids.

The chain combines TRBV9 with TRBJ2-2; D is uncertain. This CDR3 spans 12 amino acids. The germline gives CDR1 SGDLS, CDR2 YYNGEE. Trimming took off 2 bases at V and 7 bases at J, with 6 bases between the two ends. CDR3 in DNA: TGTGCCAGCAGCGTCTACCTCGGGGAGCTGTTTTTT. Protein sequence: CASSVYLGELFF.

V usage is TRBV5-1 and J usage is TRBJ2-7; a possible D gene is TRBD2 (7 bases). V lost 4 bases to trimming and J lost 6 bases, with 17 bases between them. The germline V gene encodes CDR1 SGHRS and CDR2 YFSETQ. There are 14 residues in the CDR3. The CDR3 protein is CASSLTQGGGEQYF. CDR3 DNA: TGCGCCAGCAGCCTAACCCAGGGAGGGGGCGAGCAGTACTTC.

The chain combines TRBV5-1 with TRBJ2-7; the D gene is possibly TRBD2 (6 bases). Trimming stripped 0 bases from V and 5 bases from J, with 15 bases between. This CDR3 spans 15 amino acids. Germline V CDR1 and CDR2: SGHRS, YFSETQ. The CDR3 coding sequence is TGCGCCAGCAGCTTGGGCGGCGGGATATGGGACGAGCAGTACTTC. Translated: CASSLGGGIWDEQYF.

On this clone itself: One end of the junction is discordant with germline, which a read error may explain. The chain has TRBV28 and TRBJ1-2; D remains unclear. CDR1 is MDHEN, CDR2 SYDVKM, per germline. There are 14 residues in the CDR3. Here the CDR3 DNA reads TGTGCCAGCAGACCATACGTCCTCCAAGTCGGCTACGCCTTC. Residues: CASRPYVLQVGYAF.

This chain joins TRBV10-3 and TRBJ1-6; 7 positions match TRBD1. The CDR3 is 12 amino acids. The V and J ends lost 6 bases and 14 bases, in that order; junction bases with no gene match: 7. Looked up from germline, CDR1 is ENHRY and CDR2 is SYGVKD. CDR3 amino acids: CAISTTGLTLHF. CDR3 bases: TGTGCCATCAGCACGACAGGGCTCACCCTCCACTTT.

The CDR3 loop is CASKEALGNTEAFF. The CDR3 nucleotides read TGTGCCAGCAAAGAGGCGCTGGGGAACACTGAAGCTTTCTTT. J is TRBJ1-1 and V is TRBV6-5; D call uncertain. The CDR3 covers 14 residues. In germline, CDR1 is MNHEY, CDR2 SVGAGI. V was cut by 7 bases and J by 1 base, with 13 bases left in between.

The chain employs TRBV7-9 and TRBJ2-1, with D perhaps assigned TRBD1 or TRBD2 (5 bases each). Germline CDR1 and CDR2: SEHNR and FQNEAQ (reference sequence). This CDR3 contains 14 residues. V shed 8 bases and J shed 1 base, with 12 bases lying between them. The CDR3 loop is CASSRGESYNEQFF. CDR3 nucleotide sequence: TGTGCCAGCTCTCGAGGGGAGTCCTACAATGAGCAGTTCTTC.

V gene TRBV4-2 combines with J gene TRBJ2-3; the match to TRBD2 covers 7 bases. Germline lookup yields CDR1 LGHNA and CDR2 YNFKEQ. This CDR3 spans 14 amino acids. With 7 bases clipped from V and 4 bases from J, the junction kept 8 bases outside the gene matches. The CDR3 DNA sequence: TGTGCCAGCAACACCTGGGAGGGCTCAGATACGCAGTATTTT. Its protein product is CASNTWEGSDTQYF.

The chain uses TRBV7-8 and TRBJ2-7, with no clear D. This CDR3 spans 15 amino acids. V shed 4 bases and J shed 3 bases, with 16 bases lying between them. Germline loops: CDR1 SGHVS, CDR2 FQNEAQ. CDR3 protein: CASSSLSSRGYEQYF. DNA for the CDR3: TGTGCCAGCAGCTCCCTTTCGTCGCGAGGCTACGAGCAGTACTTC.

V gene TRBV6-1 combines with J gene TRBJ2-7; 9 nucleotides match TRBD2. The CDR3 extends over 15 amino acids. From germline, CDR1 is MNHNS and CDR2 SASEGT. The V gene end was trimmed by 2 bases and the J gene end by 5 bases; junction bases not matched to a gene: 7. CDR3 amino acids: CASSEMASGKDEQYF. CDR3 DNA sequence: TGTGCCAGCAGTGAAATGGCTAGCGGGAAGGACGAGCAGTACTTC.

The chain links TRBV28 to TRBJ1-2, with 9 bases identical to TRBD1. Losses at the gene ends were 7 bases for V and 8 bases for J; bases not matched to a gene: 8. The V gene's germline CDR1 is MDHEN and CDR2 SYDVKM. The CDR3 covers 13 residues. The CDR3 nucleotides read TGTGCCAGCAACATAAGGGACAGGGTCGGCTACACCTTC. Translating it yields CASNIRDRVGYTF.

This clone came up a few times. The rearrangement uses TRBV7-3 and TRBJ1-2; D ambiguous. Germline CDR1 is SGHTA and CDR2 is FQGTGA. The CDR3 totals 13 residues. The V end was cut by 5 bases, the J end by 5 bases, with 12 bases between. CDR3 sequence reads: CASSLRRGYGYTF. CDR3 DNA sequence: TGTGCCAGCAGCCTCAGGAGAGGGTATGGCTACACCTTC. Variable domain in full (rest from reference TRBV7-3 and TRBJ1-2): GAGVSQTPSNKVTEKGKYVELRCDPISGHTALYWYRQSLGQGPEFLIYFQGTGAADDSGLPNDRFFAVRPEGSVSTLKIQRTERGDSAVYLCASSLRRGYGYTFGSGTRLTVV.

The chain recombines TRBV27 with TRBJ2-3, with D possibly called TRBD1 or TRBD2 (5 bases each). Per the germline V gene, CDR1 is MNHEY and CDR2 is SMNVEV (reference sequence). The CDR3 is 14 amino acids. V dropped 4 bases and J dropped 4 bases, with 12 bases sitting between them. CDR3 DNA sequence: TGTGCCAGCAGTTCCCCGAGAGGGGCAGATACGCAGTATTTT. As protein: CASSSPRGADTQYF.

This CDR3 reads CASSDRINYGYTF. The CDR3 nucleotides read TGTGCCAGCAGTGACAGGATTAACTATGGCTACACCTTC. V usage is TRBV12-3 or TRBV12-4 and J usage is TRBJ1-2; D is perhaps TRBD1 (6 bases). This CDR3 region has 13 residues. V was trimmed by 5 bases and J by 1 base, leaving 8 bases between them.

This clone was detected only a few times. CDR3 DNA sequence: TGCAGCGCCGGGACAGTCTCTGGAAACACCATATATTTT. Its translation is CSAGTVSGNTIYF. The chain has TRBV29-1 and TRBJ1-3; 7 positions match TRBD1. Per the germline V gene, CDR1 is SQVTM and CDR2 is ANQGSEA. There are 13 residues in the CDR3. With 7 bases clipped from V and 0 bases from J, the junction kept 3 bases outside the gene matches.

This rearrangement joins TRBV5-6 to TRBJ2-7; D is unresolved. Deletions cut 0 bases from V and 6 bases from J, with 10 bases between. Per germline, CDR1 SGHDT and CDR2 YYEEEE. The CDR3 is 13 residues long. The CDR3: CASSLGVTLEQYF. The CDR3 bases are TGTGCCAGCAGCTTGGGGGTAACTCTCGAGCAGTACTTC.

The chain combines TRBV10-3 with TRBJ1-1; no definite D call. Germline-derived CDR1 and CDR2 are ENHRY and SYGVKD. Trimming took 0 bases from V and 0 from J, leaving 11 bases between them. The CDR3 totals 16 residues. As DNA, the CDR3 is TGTGCCATCAGTGAGTCGGTTATCAGTCTGAACACTGAAGCTTTCTTT. Translation gives CAISESVISLNTEAFF.

This clone was observed once. This chain connects TRBV7-3 to TRBJ2-1, with TRBD2 matching over 7 bases. After removal of 2 bases from V and 9 bases from J, the junction contained 7 bases not matched to a gene. This CDR3 contains 14 residues. Per germline, CDR1 SGHTA and CDR2 FQGTGA. The CDR3 is CASSLASGKGEQFF. The DNA for the CDR3 is TGTGCCAGCAGCTTAGCGAGCGGGAAAGGTGAGCAGTTCTTC.

Written as DNA, the CDR3 is TGCGCCAGCAGCTTGCTTCCGACGGGTTATGAGCAGTTCTTC. It specifies CASSLLPTGYEQFF. The chain links TRBV5-1 to TRBJ2-1; D unresolved. From germline, CDR1 is SGHRS and CDR2 YFSETQ. Trimming left V 1 base short and J 8 bases short, with 13 bases between. This CDR3 is 14 amino acids long.